This T cell receptor beta chain was captured in a study of blood T cell repertoires in COVID-19. Whole-study context: The samples span acute and convalescent COVID-19 from the United States, Italy and Spain. Sources were T cells, B-cell-depleted T cells, or PBMCs; the material itself was cDNA or gDNA.

Authors' methods: Estimation of nucleated cell counts relied on the amplification of reference gene primers. Method: immunoSEQ multiplex PCR; TCRdb's copy keeps in-frame clones and lacks some. From that table come the V and J calls and clone size; the DNA was used to work out D and trimming. The table includes 110,000 to 150,000 clones, just under 80% detected once. With V trimmed by 0 bases and J by 5 bases, 12 bases remained unmatched. The CDR3 has 17 amino acids. Germline loops: CDR1 SGHNT, CDR2 YYREEE (reference sequence). This sequence joins TRBV5-4 and TRBJ2-5, with TRBD1 identical over 8 bases. The specimen was peripheral blood. This TCR was sampled from an older woman with acute or convalescent COVID-19. CDR3 loop: CASSLAEAGGSLETQYF. In DNA, the CDR3 is TGTGCCAGCAGCTTGGCCGAGGCAGGGGGCAGTCTGGAGACCCAGTACTTC.